The sequence of this T cell receptor (beta chain) was determined in a study of T cells after yellow fever vaccination. UMIs were added to TCR cDNA along with a universal primer site when it was made by 5'RACE template switching. TCRdb redid the calling of the 5' RACE reads with MiXCR, one entry per CDR3 protein. The sample records 550,000 to 750,000 distinct CDR3 sequences, about 14% being singletons. The CDR3 spans 12 residues. The germline V and J ends were trimmed by 3 bases and 7 bases, with 9 bases remaining between them. From germline, CDR1 is MGHDK and CDR2 SYGVNS. This TCR came from a man aged 30-40 years who received the YFV17D yellow fever vaccine. The rearrangement joins TRBV25-1 to TRBJ1-1, with D perhaps TRBD1 (5 bases). This material consisted of PBMCs, taken on the day of the yellow fever booster vaccination. The CDR3 loop reads CASSDLGHEAFF. In DNA form, the CDR3 reads TGTGCCAGCAGTGACCTAGGACATGAAGCTTTCTTT.